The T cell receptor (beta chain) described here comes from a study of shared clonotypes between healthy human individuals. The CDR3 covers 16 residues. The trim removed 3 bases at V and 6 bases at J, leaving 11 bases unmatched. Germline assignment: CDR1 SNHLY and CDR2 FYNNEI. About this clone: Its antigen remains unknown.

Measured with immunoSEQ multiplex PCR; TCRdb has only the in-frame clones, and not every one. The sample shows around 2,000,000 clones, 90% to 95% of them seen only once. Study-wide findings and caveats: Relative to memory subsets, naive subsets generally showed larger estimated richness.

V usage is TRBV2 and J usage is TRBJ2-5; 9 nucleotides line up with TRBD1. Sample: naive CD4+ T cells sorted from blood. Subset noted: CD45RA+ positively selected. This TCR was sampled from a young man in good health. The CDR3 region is CASSDFQDRGEKTQYF. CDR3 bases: TGTGCCAGCAGTGACTTTCAGGACAGGGGTGAAAAGACCCAGTACTTC.